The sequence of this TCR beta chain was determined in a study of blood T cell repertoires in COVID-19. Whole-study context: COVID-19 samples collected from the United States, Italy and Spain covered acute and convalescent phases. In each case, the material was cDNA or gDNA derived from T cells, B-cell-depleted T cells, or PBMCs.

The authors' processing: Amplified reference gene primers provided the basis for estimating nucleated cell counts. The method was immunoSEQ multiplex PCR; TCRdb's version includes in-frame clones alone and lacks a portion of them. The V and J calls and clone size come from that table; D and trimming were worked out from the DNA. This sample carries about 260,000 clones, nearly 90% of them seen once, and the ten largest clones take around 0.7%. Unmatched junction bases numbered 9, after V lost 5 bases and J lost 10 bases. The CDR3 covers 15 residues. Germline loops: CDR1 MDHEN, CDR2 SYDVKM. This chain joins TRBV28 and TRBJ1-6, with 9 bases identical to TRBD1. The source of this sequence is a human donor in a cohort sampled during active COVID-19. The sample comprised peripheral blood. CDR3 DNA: TGTGCCAGCAGTCCCCGGGACAGGGCAGAATCACCCCTCCACTTT. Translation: CASSPRDRAESPLHF.